This TCR beta chain derives from a study of T cells in Graves' hyperthyroidism and ophthalmopathy. General study results and limits: Blood also held most thyroid clonotypes expanded beyond 0.001.

Amplified regions were TCR beta CDR3 sequences from RNA transcripts. The HTBI set primed first-round TCR CDR3 RT-PCR. One entry per CDR3 protein, called by TCRdb with MiXCR from the multiplex PCR reads. The table has over 700,000 distinct CDR3 sequences, 18% seen once. The CDR3 consists of 19 residues. The germline V and J ends were trimmed by 2 bases and 0 bases, with 20 bases remaining between them. Germline loops: CDR1 MNHNY, CDR2 SVGAGI (reference sequence). Hyperthyroidism patients were newly diagnosed, had disease duration under 2 months, and were aged 18 to 65 years. Preceding any ophthalmopathy symptoms, the blood sample dates from first hyperthyroidism diagnosis. A remark on this clonotype: The target antigen is unknown.

The sequence came from a woman aged 50 to 60 with Graves' hyperthyroidism that later progressed to Graves' ophthalmopathy. Sequencing input: blood. This chain connects TRBV6-6 to TRBJ1-5; maybe TRBD1 (5 bases). The CDR3 nucleotides read TGTGCCAGCAGTTACACCACCGGGACGGAACTTTATAGCAATCAGCCCCAGCATTTT. This gives the protein CASSYTTGTELYSNQPQHF.